This entry features one T cell receptor beta chain sequence. What it recognizes is unknown. Clones were sequenced by immunoSEQ multiplex PCR, and TCRdb holds only the in-frame ones, with some missing. Altogether approximately 200,000 clones are present, about 89% being singletons, with the ten largest covering around 2.9%. The data stem from a study of T cell responses to AZD1222 COVID-19 vaccine. Germline values: CDR1 MGHRA, CDR2 YSYEKL. V was clipped by 2 bases and J by 6 bases; unmatched bases: 3. This CDR3 spans 13 amino acids. General observations from the study: Dominant CD4 TCR responses targeted spike regions 160-218 and 743-854. Females made up more of the donors, who were largely white British, and clonal diversity may have come out too low. Rises in breadth and depth of Spike-specific TCRs came after two AZD1222 doses.

The material was peripheral blood, obtained on day 0 of MenACWY control vaccination. The gene calls are TRBV4-1 and TRBJ2-7; 8 bases are shared with TRBD1. This clonotype originated in an adult in good health. The DNA for the CDR3 is TGCGCCAGCAGCCAACTTGGGACAGGCGAGCAGTACTTC. Its protein is CASSQLGTGEQYF.